These 18 T cell receptor beta chains were all obtained from the same sample, sequenced in a study of CD8 T cells in ankylosing spondylitis. TCRdb passed the 5' RACE reads through MiXCR, listing each CDR3 protein once. The data show about 200,000 distinct CDR3 sequences, around a quarter seen once. The sequenced material came from blood, either unsorted or a sorted T cell fraction (not recorded which). The origin of the receptors is a male donor with ankylosing spondylitis or in good health (not recorded which).

Only a few counts were recorded for this clonotype. V and J are TRBV4-3 and TRBJ2-1; D might be TRBD2 (6 bases). Germline values: CDR1 LGHNA, CDR2 YSLEER. This CDR3 comprises 16 residues. Trimming left V 2 bases short and J 0 bases short, with 11 bases between. CDR3 DNA: TGCGCCAGCAGCCAACTGGTGGGAGGCTCCTACAATGAGCAGTTCTTC. Translated, it gives CASSQLVGGSYNEQFF.

This clonotype has more than one count but fewer than ten. The rearrangement links TRBV15 to TRBJ2-3, with a weak D call TRBD2 (6 bases). Germline V CDR1 and CDR2: LNHNV, YYDKDF (reference sequence). The V end lost 0 bases, the J end lost 6 bases, and 16 bases lay between the germline ends. The CDR3 runs 16 residues. CDR3 DNA sequence: TGTGCCACCAGCAGAGATCCATCGGGAGAAGCGGATACGCAGTATTTT. It encodes CATSRDPSGEADTQYF.

The CDR3: CASSPTGHQYF. The CDR3 nucleotides read TGTGCCAGCTCACCAACGGGGCATCAGTACTTC. The chain carries TRBV18 and TRBJ2-7; tentatively, D is TRBD1 or TRBD2 (5 bases each). Germline V CDR1 and CDR2: KGHSH, LQKENI. CDR3 length equals 11 residues. The V and J ends lost 2 bases and 10 bases respectively, with 9 bases between them.

This clonotype was detected many times. The chain joins TRBV5-1 to TRBJ1-1; 7 nucleotides match TRBD1. This CDR3 contains 15 residues. The J segment lost 1 base and the V segment lost 2 bases, leaving 5 bases of the junction unmatched. CDR1 and CDR2 from the germline V gene are SGHRS and YFSETQ. CDR3 region: CASSLTGTENTEAFF. CDR3 DNA sequence: TGCGCCAGCAGCTTAACCGGGACAGAGAACACTGAAGCTTTCTTT.

The rearrangement links TRBV29-1 to TRBJ2-3; TRBD2 is a possible D gene (6 bases). Trimming cost V 4 bases and J 6 bases, with 14 bases left between them. CDR1 SQVTM and CDR2 ANQGSEA come from the germline V gene. CDR3 length: 13 residues. CDR3 nucleotides: TGCAGCGTTGTCCCTGAGGGAGGTGATACGCAGTATTTT. This sequence encodes CSVVPEGGDTQYF.

The rearrangement joins TRBV20-1 to TRBJ2-6, with TRBD2 as a possible D gene (5 bases). This CDR3 is 15 amino acids long. Trimming removed 2 bases from V and 7 bases from J, with 15 bases in between. Per germline, CDR1 DFQATT and CDR2 SNEGSKA (reference sequence). The CDR3 sequence: CSARTPGVLANVLTF. CDR3 nucleotides: TGCAGTGCTAGAACCCCCGGGGTTTTAGCCAACGTCCTGACTTTC.

The chain is built from TRBV19 and TRBJ2-1; D unclear. Germline loops: CDR1 LNHDA, CDR2 SQIVND (reference sequence). The CDR3 length is 13 residues. The V end was cut by 7 bases, the J end by 5 bases, with 12 bases between. The CDR3 loop is CASISPPDNEQFF. CDR3 sequence (DNA): TGTGCCAGTATTAGCCCGCCTGACAATGAGCAGTTCTTC.

V and J are TRBV10-3 and TRBJ2-3; TRBD2 agrees at 9 bases. After removal of 0 bases from V and 3 bases from J, the junction contained 4 bases not matched to a gene. CDR1 ENHRY and CDR2 SYGVKD come from the germline V gene. The CDR3 consists of 16 residues. The CDR3 protein is CAISESGLAHTDTQYF. In DNA form, the CDR3 reads TGTGCCATCAGTGAGTCCGGACTAGCGCATACAGATACGCAGTATTTT.

This clonotype was recorded at least ten times. This chain links TRBV5-6 with TRBJ2-3, with 7 bases matching TRBD2. Germline V gives CDR1 SGHDT, CDR2 YYEEEE. The CDR3 sequence is 14 residues long. Unmatched junction bases numbered 4, after V lost 3 bases and J lost 3 bases. In DNA form, the CDR3 reads TGTGCCAGCAGCTGGGGGGAGGGGACAGATACGCAGTATTTT. Translated: CASSWGEGTDTQYF.

This clonotype has ten or more counts. The CDR3 sequence: CSASDTNTEAFF. The CDR3 DNA reads TGCAGTGCTAGCGACACTAACACTGAAGCTTTCTTT. This chain links TRBV20-1 with TRBJ1-1; D gene unclear. CDR3 length equals 12 residues. From germline, CDR1 is DFQATT and CDR2 SNEGSKA (reference sequence). V lost 3 bases and J lost 2, with 7 bases in between.

There are many counts of this clonotype. This chain links TRBV7-2 with TRBJ2-7; possibly TRBD1 or TRBD2 for D (5 bases each). The CDR3 loop spans 16 amino acids. Trimming cost V 3 bases and J 2 bases, with 17 bases left between them. Germline assignment: CDR1 SGHTA and CDR2 FQGNSA. CDR3 amino acids: CASSFGAGIGAYEQYF. Here the CDR3 DNA reads TGTGCCAGCAGCTTTGGGGCCGGGATTGGCGCCTACGAGCAGTACTTC.

The chain carries TRBV4-3 and TRBJ2-7; tentatively, D is TRBD2 (6 bases). V was cut by 4 bases and J by 5 bases, with 24 bases left in between. This CDR3 region has 17 residues. Germline V gives CDR1 LGHNA, CDR2 YSLEER. DNA for the CDR3: TGCGCCAGCAGCCCCACTGCAGCAGGGAGGAGTCAGGACGAGCAGTACTTC. Encoded protein: CASSPTAAGRSQDEQYF.

The chain recombines TRBV2 with TRBJ2-7; weak D call: TRBD2 (6 bases). This CDR3 contains 15 residues. The germline V and J ends were trimmed by 7 bases and 4 bases, with 20 bases remaining between them. CDR1 SNHLY and CDR2 FYNNEI come from the germline V gene. CDR3 bases: TGTGCCAGCACTGATGGCGGGATGGGAACTTACGAGCAGTACTTC. It is translated as CASTDGGMGTYEQYF.

V gene TRBV6-1 combines with J gene TRBJ1-2; TRBD1 matches 7 bases. V trimming: 8 bases; J trimming: 1 base; junction bases outside the gene matches: 7. This CDR3 has 14 residues. Germline loops: CDR1 MNHNS, CDR2 SASEGT. Here the CDR3 reads CASGLQGFNYGYTF. CDR3 bases: TGTGCCAGCGGACTACAGGGGTTTAACTATGGCTACACCTTC.

This chain connects TRBV20-1 to TRBJ2-7; 7 bases are shared with TRBD1. The J segment lost 1 base and the V segment lost 4 bases, leaving 4 bases of the junction unmatched. CDR1 is DFQATT and CDR2 is SNEGSKA in the germline V gene (reference sequence). The CDR3 has 13 amino acids. CDR3 DNA sequence: TGCAGTGCTAAGGACAGGTGGTCCTACGAGCAGTACTTC. It yields the protein CSAKDRWSYEQYF.

This clonotype was observed a handful of times. V and J are TRBV20-1 and TRBJ2-3, with no clear D. The V end was cut by 3 bases, the J end by 2 bases, with 9 bases between. Germline V gives CDR1 DFQATT, CDR2 SNEGSKA (reference sequence). The CDR3 is 13 amino acids. CDR3 amino acids: CSARLGSTDTQYF. As DNA, the CDR3 is TGCAGTGCTAGGCTGGGGTCCACAGATACGCAGTATTTT.

The gene calls are TRBV5-6 and TRBJ2-5; D gene unclear. CDR3 length equals 13 residues. The V end lost 0 bases, the J end lost 3 bases, and 6 bases lay between the germline ends. Germline V gene sequence: CDR1 SGHDT, CDR2 YYEEEE. CDR3 sequence (DNA): TGTGCCAGCAGCTTGGAATGGGAAGAGACCCAGTACTTC. Its protein is CASSLEWEETQYF.

This clonotype showed up many times. V is TRBV7-9 and J is TRBJ2-3, with 8 bases matching TRBD2. V shed 5 bases, J shed 0 bases, and the junction held 7 bases outside the gene matches. Germline values: CDR1 SEHNR, CDR2 FQNEAQ (reference sequence). The CDR3 is 16 amino acids. For the CDR3, the DNA is TGTGCCAGCAGCCCAAGCGGGGGTTATAGCACAGATACGCAGTATTTT. It translates to CASSPSGGYSTDTQYF.